Listed here are 28 T cell receptor beta chains from one sample, sequenced in a study of shared clonotypes between healthy human individuals. Clones were read by immunoSEQ multiplex PCR, and TCRdb kept only the in-frame ones, dropping some. The table lists more than 2,000,000 clones, roughly 92% of them singletons, with about 0.13% in the top ten. The sample consisted of naive CD4+ T cells sorted from blood. Indicated subset: CD45RA+ positively selected. The receptors originated from a young man in good health.

This clone has more than one count but fewer than ten. V and J are TRBV7-9 and TRBJ1-5; TRBD1 is a possible D gene (6 bases). Germline values: CDR1 SEHNR, CDR2 FQNEAQ (reference sequence). The CDR3 totals 13 residues. Trimming pared 5 bases from V and 5 bases from J, leaving 10 bases between. The CDR3 DNA is TGTGCCAGCAGCAGGGGGGACGATCAGCCCCAGCATTTT. This encodes CASSRGDDQPQHF. Filled out from reference TRBV7-9 and TRBJ1-5, the complete variable domain reads DTGVSQNPRHKITKRGQNVTFRCDPISEHNRLYWYRQTLGQGPEFLTYFQNEAQLEKSRLLSDRFSAERPKGSFSTLEIQRTEQGDSAMYLCASSRGDDQPQHFGDGTRLSIL.

The CDR3 sequence is CASSEGNRNTIYF. CDR3 nucleotide sequence: TGTGCCAGTAGTGAGGGGAATCGAAACACCATATATTTT. This rearrangement joins TRBV19 to TRBJ1-3, with D perhaps TRBD1 (5 bases). The length of the CDR3 is 13 residues. V lost 5 bases and J lost 5, with 10 bases in between. Germline CDR1 and CDR2: LNHDA and SQIVND (reference sequence).

This chain connects TRBV11-2 to TRBJ2-3, with 8 positions matching TRBD1. With 4 bases clipped from V and 6 bases from J, the junction kept 15 bases outside the gene matches. CDR3 length equals 17 residues. Looked up from germline, CDR1 is SGHAT and CDR2 is FQNNGV. CDR3 in amino acids: CASSSPDRGGAQDTQYF. CDR3 DNA: TGTGCCAGCAGCTCCCCCGACAGGGGAGGCGCCCAGGATACGCAGTATTTT.

This chain links TRBV7-2 with TRBJ1-3, with D tentatively TRBD1 (5 bases). The CDR3 length is 18 residues. Germline CDR1 reads SGHTA; CDR2 reads FQGNSA. V lost 1 base and J 0 bases, leaving 16 bases between the germline ends. The CDR3 reads CASSLEWGASSSGNTIYF. The CDR3 DNA sequence: TGTGCCAGCAGCTTAGAATGGGGCGCATCTAGCTCTGGAAACACCATATATTTT.

The chain recombines TRBV29-1 with TRBJ2-5, with D hard to call. The CDR3 is 14 amino acids. V lost 0 bases and J 5 bases, leaving 13 bases between the germline ends. Germline assignment: CDR1 SQVTM and CDR2 ANQGSEA. The CDR3 nucleotides read TGCAGCGTTGAAGAACTTACATTCGGGGAGACCCAGTACTTC. Protein sequence: CSVEELTFGETQYF.

Note on this clone: Other DNA sequences within the sample encode an identical CDR3. The chain is built from TRBV10-3 and TRBJ2-7; unclear D gene. The CDR3 covers 14 residues. Looked up from germline, CDR1 is ENHRY and CDR2 is SYGVKD. Between the trimmed V and J ends, which lost 0 bases and 2 bases, there was a span of 8 bases. The DNA of the CDR3 is TGTGCCATCAGTGAGTCGGGTCAGGCCTACGAGCAGTACTTC. It translates to CAISESGQAYEQYF.

With respect to this clone: Other DNA sequences in the same sample also yield this CDR3. The chain carries TRBV29-1 and TRBJ1-4; D gene ambiguous. The CDR3 spans 11 residues. Trimming pared 2 bases from V and 3 bases from J, leaving 1 base between. Germline V CDR1 and CDR2: SQVTM, ANQGSEA. The CDR3, as DNA: TGCAGCGTTGAATCTAATGAAAAACTGTTTTTT. It specifies CSVESNEKLFF.

The chain carries TRBV2 and TRBJ1-3, with TRBD1 as a possible D gene (5 bases). V was clipped by 6 bases and J by 4 bases, with 13 bases between them. Germline V gene sequence: CDR1 SNHLY, CDR2 FYNNEI. This CDR3 is 14 amino acids long. CDR3 in amino acids: CASRAGAGGNTIYF. CDR3 in DNA: TGTGCCAGCAGAGCCGGGGCGGGAGGAAACACCATATATTTT.

The chain is built from TRBV5-1 and TRBJ2-6; D gene unclear. Trimming removed 3 bases at V and 0 bases at J, with 10 bases between. This CDR3 has 16 residues. CDR1 SGHRS and CDR2 YFSETQ come from the germline V gene. The CDR3 sequence is CASSSDGSSGANVLTF. CDR3 sequence (DNA): TGCGCCAGCAGCTCGGACGGTAGCTCTGGGGCCAACGTCCTGACTTTC. The full variable domain, with the rest looked up from reference TRBV5-1 and TRBJ2-6, is KAGVTQTPRYLIKTRGQQVTLSCSPISGHRSVSWYQQTPGQGLQFLFEYFSETQRNKGNFPGRFSGRQFSNSRSEMNVSTLELGDSALYLCASSSDGSSGANVLTFGAGSRLTVL.

The V call is TRBV5-1, the J call TRBJ2-4; D gene ambiguous. V lost 5 bases and J 3 bases, leaving 6 bases between the germline ends. The CDR3 runs 12 residues. Germline CDR1 and CDR2: SGHRS and YFSETQ. This CDR3 is CASSDFKNIQYF. Here the CDR3 DNA reads TGCGCCAGCAGTGATTTCAAAAACATTCAGTACTTC.

The genes are TRBV5-4 and TRBJ2-7; weak D call: TRBD2 (7 bases). V lost 7 bases and J lost 9, with 20 bases in between. Germline V gives CDR1 SGHNT, CDR2 YYREEE (reference sequence). The CDR3 spans 13 residues. CDR3 loop: CASSRGGSWVQYF. CDR3 coding DNA: TGTGCCAGCTCGAGGGGGGGGTCCTGGGTGCAGTACTTC.

The rearrangement uses TRBV30 and TRBJ1-6; 7 nucleotides line up with TRBD1. Per the germline V gene, CDR1 is GTSNPN and CDR2 is SVGIG (reference sequence). The CDR3 spans 14 residues. J gave up 7 bases and V 3 bases, and 6 bases lay outside the gene matches. CDR3 region: CAWRQTGINSPLHF. The CDR3 DNA reads as TGTGCCTGGAGACAGACAGGGATCAATTCACCCCTCCACTTT.

Only one count was recorded for this clone. The rearrangement joins TRBV7-9 to TRBJ2-5; a weak D match, TRBD1 (6 bases). CDR3 length: 17 amino acids. Germline-derived CDR1 and CDR2 are SEHNR and FQNEAQ (reference sequence). The V end lost 6 bases, the J end lost 5 bases, and 25 bases lay between the germline ends. The CDR3 region has the DNA TGTGCCAGCAGTCCCAGCTTAGGACAGAGGAAGGCGGAGACCCAGTACTTC. Translation: CASSPSLGQRKAETQYF. The full variable domain, completed using reference TRBV7-9 and TRBJ2-5, is DTGVSQNPRHKITKRGQNVTFRCDPISEHNRLYWYRQTLGQGPEFLTYFQNEAQLEKSRLLSDRFSAERPKGSFSTLEIQRTEQGDSAMYLCASSPSLGQRKAETQYFGPGTRLLVL.

This clone was recorded a few times. The chain carries TRBV7-9 and TRBJ1-1; the match to TRBD1 covers 9 bases. V lost 5 bases and J lost 7; bases outside the gene matches: 8. The germline CDR1 and CDR2 sequences are SEHNR and FQNEAQ (reference sequence). The CDR3 totals 14 residues. DNA of the CDR3: TGTGCCAGCAGCAGAGACAGGGGGATTCTTGAAGCTTTCTTT. This sequence encodes CASSRDRGILEAFF. Variable domain in full (rest from reference TRBV7-9 and TRBJ1-1): DTGVSQNPRHKITKRGQNVTFRCDPISEHNRLYWYRQTLGQGPEFLTYFQNEAQLEKSRLLSDRFSAERPKGSFSTLEIQRTEQGDSAMYLCASSRDRGILEAFFGQGTRLTVV.

The chain carries TRBV6-5 and TRBJ1-6; D is possibly TRBD1 (6 bases). Germline V gives CDR1 MNHEY, CDR2 SVGAGI. This CDR3 spans 15 amino acids. Trimming removed 6 bases from V and 6 bases from J, with 15 bases in between. The CDR3: CASRETGNPNSPLHF. CDR3 DNA: TGTGCCAGCAGGGAAACAGGGAATCCTAATTCACCCCTCCACTTT.

V usage is TRBV2 and J usage is TRBJ2-1; no reliable D call. V lost 7 bases and J 9 bases, leaving 19 bases between the germline ends. There are 14 residues in the CDR3. Germline-derived CDR1 and CDR2 are SNHLY and FYNNEI. The CDR3 nucleotides read TGTGCCAGCATGAGGTCAGAACGCCTCGGTGAGCAGTTCTTC. As protein: CASMRSERLGEQFF.

This clone was seen only once. The chain recombines TRBV6-5 with TRBJ2-1; a possible D gene is TRBD2 (5 bases). Germline values: CDR1 MNHEY, CDR2 SVGAGI. There are 12 residues in the CDR3. The V and J ends lost 0 bases and 9 bases respectively, with 6 bases between them. The CDR3 DNA sequence: TGTGCCAGCAGTTACTCCGGGATTGAGCAGTTCTTC. Translating gives CASSYSGIEQFF.

V gene TRBV5-1 combines with J gene TRBJ2-7; unclear D gene. Germline V gene data show CDR1 as SGHRS and CDR2 as YFSETQ. V lost 1 base, J lost 6 bases, and 8 bases lay in between. This CDR3 region has 12 residues. CDR3 in DNA: TGCGCCAGCAGCTTGACAATCGGCGAGCAGTACTTC. It encodes CASSLTIGEQYF.

A few counts support this clone. The chain joins TRBV30 to TRBJ1-1, with D possibly being TRBD1 (5 bases). CDR3 length: 14 residues. Between the trimmed V and J ends, which lost 5 bases and 0 bases, there was a span of 13 bases. The germline V gene has CDR1 GTSNPN and CDR2 SVGIG (reference sequence). The CDR3 coding sequence is TGTGCCTGGGGGGCGCACAGCATGAACACTGAAGCTTTCTTT. Translated: CAWGAHSMNTEAFF.

The V call is TRBV11-1, the J call TRBJ1-2; 9 bases are a match to TRBD1. Germline assignment: CDR1 SGHAT and CDR2 FQDESV (reference sequence). This CDR3 is 13 amino acids long. V was clipped by 3 bases and J by 7 bases; unmatched bases: 3. CDR3 region: CASSFPTGGGYTF. The CDR3 DNA is TGTGCCAGCAGCTTCCCGACAGGGGGTGGCTACACCTTC.

The chain links TRBV18 to TRBJ2-1; 11 nucleotides line up with TRBD2. Germline trimming cut 4 bases from V and 0 bases from J; bases unmatched to any gene: 5. This CDR3 has 17 residues. Looked up from germline, CDR1 is KGHSH and CDR2 is LQKENI. CDR3 nucleotides: TGTGCCAGCTCACAACTTACTAGCGGGGGCTCCTACAATGAGCAGTTCTTC. Encoded protein: CASSQLTSGGSYNEQFF.

The V and J genes are TRBV7-2 and TRBJ2-1; D possibly uses TRBD1 or TRBD2 (5 bases each). V was shortened by 3 bases and J by 6 bases, with 21 bases between the two germline ends. Germline V lookup: CDR1 SGHTA, CDR2 FQGNSA. CDR3 size: 17 residues. The CDR3 here is CASSLGVVGQRFNEQFF. The CDR3 bases are TGTGCCAGCAGCTTGGGGGTTGTGGGGCAAAGGTTCAATGAGCAGTTCTTC.

V gene TRBV6-5 combines with J gene TRBJ1-2; no clear D. This CDR3 has 11 amino acids. CDR1 is MNHEY, CDR2 SVGAGI, per germline. The V end lost 6 bases, the J end lost 4 bases, and 6 bases lay between the germline ends. The CDR3 loop is CASRDFYGYTF. CDR3 coding DNA: TGTGCCAGCAGAGACTTCTATGGCTACACCTTC.

Note on this clone: An end of the junction differs from the germline gene, which may be a read error. The chain has TRBV7-7 and TRBJ2-1, with TRBD1 as a possible D gene (6 bases). In germline, CDR1 is SSHAT, CDR2 FNYEAQ (reference sequence). The CDR3 totals 16 residues. CDR3 sequence (DNA): TGTGCTAGCAGCTTAGCCCCTATAGGACAGTCCAATGAGCAGTTCTTC. Protein sequence: CASSLAPIGQSNEQFF.

The gene calls are TRBV30 and TRBJ2-2; possibly TRBD1 for D (6 bases). V was shortened by 7 bases and J by 1 base, with 19 bases between the two germline ends. Germline V CDR1 and CDR2: GTSNPN, SVGIG (reference sequence). CDR3 length equals 16 residues. The CDR3 reads CASVTDRDKNTGELFF. The CDR3 nucleotides are TGTGCCTCTGTAACTGACCGGGACAAGAACACCGGGGAGCTGTTTTTT.

The genes are TRBV5-1 and TRBJ2-5; no firm D call. V lost 4 bases and J lost 6, with 13 bases in between. The CDR3 totals 13 residues. The germline V gene encodes CDR1 SGHRS and CDR2 YFSETQ. CDR3 bases: TGCGCCAGCAGCGGGTCGGAAAAACAGACCCAGTACTTC. Translated, it gives CASSGSEKQTQYF.

The V gene is TRBV29-1, the J gene TRBJ2-1; 7 bases match TRBD2. CDR1 is SQVTM, CDR2 ANQGSEA, per germline. The CDR3 length is 13 residues. V gave up 4 bases and J gave up 4 bases; unmatched junction bases: 4. The CDR3 DNA reads as TGCAGCGTTGCCGGGAGGCTTTACAATGAGCAGTTCTTC. This sequence encodes CSVAGRLYNEQFF.

V is TRBV18 and J is TRBJ1-1; tentatively, D is TRBD1 (5 bases). The CDR3 totals 13 residues. The V gene's germline CDR1 is KGHSH and CDR2 LQKENI. V gave up 6 bases and J gave up 13 bases, with 21 bases separating them. The CDR3: CASSQDPGRVVFF. CDR3 DNA sequence: TGTGCCAGCTCCCAAGACCCGGGGCGTGTGGTTTTCTTT.